The sequence of this TCR beta chain was determined in a study of molecular identifiers for immune sequencing clone quantification. Study context: Replicates split RNA from around 20,000 or 100,000 naive CD8 cells five ways, and the researchers sequenced four portions.

Note on this clonotype: Its antigen is unidentified.

CD8+CD4-CCR7+CD45RA+ sorting gave the naive CD8 T cells. Both previously described methods and listed TCR primers were employed to make bulk TCR libraries. TCRdb re-analysed the PCR reads in MiXCR, keeping a single row per CDR3 protein. This sample has some 320,000 distinct CDR3 sequences; about 22% occur once, and the top ten carry roughly 0.7%. Germline V lookup: CDR1 LGHNA, CDR2 YSLEER. This CDR3 contains 16 residues. V gave up 5 bases and J gave up 2 bases, with 18 bases separating them. Study outcomes and limitations: Spiked Jurkat TCR RNA equivalent to one cell reportedly surfaced among roughly 910,000 naive cells.

The receptor comes from a human donor in good health. Some libraries in this study had Jurkat cell RNA spiked in. Sequencing was performed on naive CD8+ T cells from blood, with Jurkat cell RNA spiked in. Subset of the sample: FACS-sorted CD8+CD4-CCR7+CD45RA+ naive T cells. This chain links TRBV4-3 with TRBJ2-5; D not certain. The DNA for the CDR3 is TGCGCCAGCAGCATCTCCTACTCGGGCGGTCAAGAGACCCAGTACTTC. Amino acids: CASSISYSGGQETQYF.